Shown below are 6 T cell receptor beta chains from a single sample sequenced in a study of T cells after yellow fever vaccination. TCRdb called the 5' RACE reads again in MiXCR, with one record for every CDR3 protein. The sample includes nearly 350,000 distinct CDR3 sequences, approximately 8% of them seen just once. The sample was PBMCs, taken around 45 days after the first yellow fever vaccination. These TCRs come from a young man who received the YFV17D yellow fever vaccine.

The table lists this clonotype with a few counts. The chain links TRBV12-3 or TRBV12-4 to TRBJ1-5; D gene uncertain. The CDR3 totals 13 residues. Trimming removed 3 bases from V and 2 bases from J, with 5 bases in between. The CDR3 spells CASSFMGNQPQHF. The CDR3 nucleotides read TGTGCCAGCAGTTTTATGGGCAATCAGCCCCAGCATTTT.

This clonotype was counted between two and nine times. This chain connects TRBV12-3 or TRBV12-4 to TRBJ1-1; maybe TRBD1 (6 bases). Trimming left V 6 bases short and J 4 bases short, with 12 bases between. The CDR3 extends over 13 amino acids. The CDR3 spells CASRPTGLTEAFF. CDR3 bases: TGTGCCAGCAGGCCTACAGGGCTCACTGAAGCTTTCTTT.

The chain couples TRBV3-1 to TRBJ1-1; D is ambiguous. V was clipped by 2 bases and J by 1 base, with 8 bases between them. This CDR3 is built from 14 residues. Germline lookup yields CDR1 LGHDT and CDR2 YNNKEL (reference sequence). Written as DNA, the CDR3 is TGTGCCAGCAGCCAACCCCGGGAGAACACTGAAGCTTTCTTT. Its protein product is CASSQPRENTEAFF.

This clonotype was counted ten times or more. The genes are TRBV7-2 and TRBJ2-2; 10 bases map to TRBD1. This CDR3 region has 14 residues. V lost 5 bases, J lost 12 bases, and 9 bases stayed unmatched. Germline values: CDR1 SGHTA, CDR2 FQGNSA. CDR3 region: CASSPGTGDKKLFF. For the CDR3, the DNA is TGTGCCAGCAGCCCTGGGACAGGGGATAAGAAGCTGTTTTTT.

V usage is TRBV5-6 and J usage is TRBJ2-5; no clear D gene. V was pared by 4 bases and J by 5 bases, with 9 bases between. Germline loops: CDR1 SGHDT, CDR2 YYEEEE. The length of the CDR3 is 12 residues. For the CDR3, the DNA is TGTGCCAGCAGCGGCCCCCTGGAGACCCAGTACTTC. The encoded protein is CASSGPLETQYF. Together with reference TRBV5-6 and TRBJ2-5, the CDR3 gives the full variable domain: DAGVTQSPTHLIKTRGQQVTLRCSPKSGHDTVSWYQQALGQGPQFIFQYYEEEERQRGNFPDRFSGHQFPNYSSELNVNALLLGDSALYLCASSGPLETQYFGPGTRLLVL.

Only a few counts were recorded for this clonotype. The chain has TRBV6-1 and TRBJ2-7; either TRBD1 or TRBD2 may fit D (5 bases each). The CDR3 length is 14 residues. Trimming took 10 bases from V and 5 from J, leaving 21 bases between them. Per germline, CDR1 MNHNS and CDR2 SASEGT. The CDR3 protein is CANNDPDGTHEQYV. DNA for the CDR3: TGTGCCAATAACGACCCGGACGGGACCCACGAGCAGTACGTC.